The clone carrying this TCR beta chain was seen once. The antigen remains unidentified. The data belong to a study of shared clonotypes between healthy human individuals. Study as a whole: Per donor, three plates held CD4 naive cells, three held CD4 memory, two held CD8 naive and one held CD8 memory. Study observations and caveats: Between four donors, naive CD4 clonotypes were shared at a level of approximately 5%.

Genomic DNA of every subset was divided equally among multiple immunoSEQ plates. The sorted-subset replicate PCRs were given about 200 ng DNA, which is tens of thousands of T cell genomes. The repertoire was sequenced with immunoSEQ multiplex PCR; TCRdb's copy has only in-frame clones and lacks some. The sample records roughly 2 million clones, 95% being singletons. The CDR3 has 16 residues. The trim removed 0 bases at V and 5 bases at J, leaving 5 bases unmatched. Germline V CDR1 and CDR2: SGHRS, YFSETQ. Material: naive CD4+ T cells sorted from blood. Indicated subset: CD45RA+ positively selected. This chain connects TRBV5-1 to TRBJ2-3; TRBD2 matches 11 bases. The TCR sequence derives from a man aged 18 to 30 in good health. CDR3 sequence: CASSLELAGVGDTQYF. Here the CDR3 DNA reads TGCGCCAGCAGCTTGGAACTAGCGGGAGTGGGAGATACGCAGTATTTT.